A single sample gave rise to the 5 T cell receptor beta chains below, sequenced in a study of shared clonotypes between healthy human individuals. Data came from immunoSEQ multiplex PCR; TCRdb stores just in-frame clones and leaves some out. Among roughly 1.5 million clones listed, around 98% were seen once. Sequenced: naive CD4+ T cells sorted from blood. Subset reported: CD45RA+ positively selected. These receptors all stem from a man aged 25-45 years in good health.

Comment on this clone: This specimen includes other DNA sequences encoding the same CDR3. The J gene is TRBJ2-1, the V gene TRBV27; TRBD1 is a possible D gene (6 bases). In germline, CDR1 is MNHEY, CDR2 SMNVEV (reference sequence). The V end was cut by 6 bases, the J end by 2 bases, with 8 bases between. The CDR3 totals 13 residues. CDR3 protein: CASSRGAYNEQFF. The CDR3 DNA is TGTGCCAGCAGCAGGGGAGCCTACAATGAGCAGTTCTTC.

The rearrangement joins TRBV7-8 to TRBJ2-3; tentatively, D is TRBD2 (6 bases). Germline CDR1 and CDR2: SGHVS and FQNEAQ. The CDR3 has 18 residues. Trimming cost V 5 bases and J 0 bases, with 21 bases left between them. CDR3 in DNA: TGTGCCAGCAGCCCCACTAGCACCCTAAGGGGAAGCACAGATACGCAGTATTTT. Translated, it gives CASSPTSTLRGSTDTQYF.

This clone was seen just once. The chain joins TRBV11-3 to TRBJ2-2; TRBD1 might be the D (5 bases). Deletions cut 1 base from V and 8 bases from J, with 8 bases between. CDR3 length equals 13 residues. Germline CDR1 SGHNT, CDR2 YENEEA. The CDR3 is CASSLGDRGELFF. The CDR3 region has the DNA TGTGCCAGCAGCTTAGGAGACAGAGGGGAGCTGTTTTTT.

This sequence joins TRBV6-1 and TRBJ2-7; TRBD2 aligns across 11 bases. The germline gives CDR1 MNHNS, CDR2 SASEGT. This CDR3 spans 16 amino acids. V lost 2 bases and J lost 0; bases outside the gene matches: 3. The CDR3 here is CASSERTSGRSYEQYF. CDR3 sequence (DNA): TGTGCCAGCAGTGAACGGACTAGCGGGCGCTCCTACGAGCAGTACTTC.

About this clone: Other DNA sequences in the same sample also yield this CDR3. This chain joins TRBV9 and TRBJ1-1; tentatively, D is TRBD1 (6 bases). The V end was cut by 0 bases, the J end by 4 bases, with 13 bases between. This CDR3 has 15 residues. Germline V lookup: CDR1 SGDLS, CDR2 YYNGEE. In DNA form, the CDR3 reads TGTGCCAGCAGCGTAGAGGGCAGGGGCGGCACTGAAGCTTTCTTT. It yields the protein CASSVEGRGGTEAFF.